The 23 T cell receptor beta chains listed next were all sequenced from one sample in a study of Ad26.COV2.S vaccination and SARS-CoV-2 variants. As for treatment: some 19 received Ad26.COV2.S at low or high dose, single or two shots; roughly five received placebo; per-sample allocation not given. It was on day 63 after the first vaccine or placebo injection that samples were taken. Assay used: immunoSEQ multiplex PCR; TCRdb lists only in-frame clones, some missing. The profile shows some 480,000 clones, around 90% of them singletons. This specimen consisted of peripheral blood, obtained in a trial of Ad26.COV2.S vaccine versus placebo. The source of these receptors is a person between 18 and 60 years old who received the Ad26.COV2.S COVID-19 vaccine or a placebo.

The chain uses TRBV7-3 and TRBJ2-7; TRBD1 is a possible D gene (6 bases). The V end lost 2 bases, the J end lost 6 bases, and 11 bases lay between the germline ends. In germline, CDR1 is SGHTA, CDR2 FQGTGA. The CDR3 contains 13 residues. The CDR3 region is CASSLVQGGEQYF. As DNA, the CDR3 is TGTGCCAGCAGCTTAGTACAAGGGGGCGAGCAGTACTTC.

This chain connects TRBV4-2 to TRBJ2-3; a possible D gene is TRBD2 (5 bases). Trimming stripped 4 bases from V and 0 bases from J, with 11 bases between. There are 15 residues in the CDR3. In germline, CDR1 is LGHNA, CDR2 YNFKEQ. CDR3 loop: CASSPAGASTDTQYF. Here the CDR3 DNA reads TGTGCCAGCAGCCCGGCGGGTGCTAGCACAGATACGCAGTATTTT.

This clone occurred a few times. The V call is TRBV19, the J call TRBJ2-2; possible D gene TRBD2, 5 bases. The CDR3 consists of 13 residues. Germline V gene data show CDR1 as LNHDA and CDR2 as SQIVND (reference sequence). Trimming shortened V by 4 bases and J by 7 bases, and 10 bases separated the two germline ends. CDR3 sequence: CASSTPGGGELFF. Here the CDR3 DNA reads TGTGCCAGTAGTACCCCCGGAGGCGGGGAGCTGTTTTTT.

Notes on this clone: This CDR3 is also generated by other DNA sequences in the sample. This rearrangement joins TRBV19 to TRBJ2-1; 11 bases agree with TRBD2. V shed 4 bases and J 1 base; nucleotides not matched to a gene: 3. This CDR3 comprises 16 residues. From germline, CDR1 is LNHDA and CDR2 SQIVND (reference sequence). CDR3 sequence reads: CASSRTSGSSYNEQFF. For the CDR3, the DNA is TGTGCCAGTAGTAGAACTAGCGGGAGTTCCTACAATGAGCAGTTCTTC. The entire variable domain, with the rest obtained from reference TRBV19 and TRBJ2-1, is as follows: DGGITQSPKYLFRKEGQNVTLSCEQNLNHDAMYWYRQDPGQGLRLIYYSQIVNDFQKGDIAEGYSVSREKKESFPLTVTSAQKNPTAFYLCASSRTSGSSYNEQFFGPGTRLTVL.

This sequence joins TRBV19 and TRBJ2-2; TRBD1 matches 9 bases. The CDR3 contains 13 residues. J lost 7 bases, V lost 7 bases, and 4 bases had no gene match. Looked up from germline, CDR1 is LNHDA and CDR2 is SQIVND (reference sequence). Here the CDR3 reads CASTGQGIGELFF. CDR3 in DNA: TGTGCCAGTACGGGACAGGGAATCGGGGAGCTGTTTTTT.

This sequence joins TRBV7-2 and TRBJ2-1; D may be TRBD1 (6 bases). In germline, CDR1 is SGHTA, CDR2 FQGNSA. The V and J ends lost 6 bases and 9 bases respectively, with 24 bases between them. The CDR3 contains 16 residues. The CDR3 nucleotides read TGTGCCAGCAGGGTAGGGGGAGTAGGACAAAGGCGTGAGCAGTTCTTC. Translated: CASRVGGVGQRREQFF.

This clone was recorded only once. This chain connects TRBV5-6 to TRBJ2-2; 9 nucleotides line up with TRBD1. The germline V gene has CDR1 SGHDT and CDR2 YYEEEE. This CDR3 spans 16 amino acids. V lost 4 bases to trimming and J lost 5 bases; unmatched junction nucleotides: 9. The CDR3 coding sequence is TGTGCCAGCAGCAAACCGGGACAGGGCTGGACCGGGGAGCTGTTTTTT. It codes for CASSKPGQGWTGELFF. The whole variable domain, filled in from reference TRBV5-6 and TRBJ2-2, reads DAGVTQSPTHLIKTRGQQVTLRCSPKSGHDTVSWYQQALGQGPQFIFQYYEEEERQRGNFPDRFSGHQFPNYSSELNVNALLLGDSALYLCASSKPGQGWTGELFFGEGSRLTVL.

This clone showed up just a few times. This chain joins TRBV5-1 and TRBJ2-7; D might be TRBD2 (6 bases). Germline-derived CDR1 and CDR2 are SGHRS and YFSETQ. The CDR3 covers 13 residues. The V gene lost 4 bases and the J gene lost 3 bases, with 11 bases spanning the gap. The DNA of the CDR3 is TGCGCCAGCAGCGAGGAGGGGCGCTACGAGCAGTACTTC. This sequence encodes CASSEEGRYEQYF.

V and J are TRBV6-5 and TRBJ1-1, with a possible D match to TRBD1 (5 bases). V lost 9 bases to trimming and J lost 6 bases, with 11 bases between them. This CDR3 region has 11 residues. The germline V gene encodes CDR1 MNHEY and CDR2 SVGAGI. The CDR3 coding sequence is TGTGCCAGGGGAGGGGCGGCTGAAGCTTTCTTT. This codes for CARGGAAEAFF.

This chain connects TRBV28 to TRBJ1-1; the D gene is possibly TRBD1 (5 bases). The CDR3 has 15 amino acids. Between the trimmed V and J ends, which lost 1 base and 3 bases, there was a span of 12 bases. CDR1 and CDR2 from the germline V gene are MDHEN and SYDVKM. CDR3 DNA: TGTGCCAGCAGTTTATTCTCTCTGGGACACACTGAAGCTTTCTTT. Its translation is CASSLFSLGHTEAFF. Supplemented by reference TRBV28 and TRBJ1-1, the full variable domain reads DVKVTQSSRYLVKRTGEKVFLECVQDMDHENMFWYRQDPGLGLRLIYFSYDVKMKEKGDIPEGYSVSREKKERFSLILESASTNQTSMYLCASSLFSLGHTEAFFGQGTRLTVV.

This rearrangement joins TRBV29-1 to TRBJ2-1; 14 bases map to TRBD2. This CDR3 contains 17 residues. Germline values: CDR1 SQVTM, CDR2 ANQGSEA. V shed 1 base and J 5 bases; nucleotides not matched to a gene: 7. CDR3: CSVEGTSGRLENNEQFF. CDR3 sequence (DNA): TGCAGCGTTGAAGGGACTAGCGGGAGGTTGGAGAACAATGAGCAGTTCTTC.

The CDR3 DNA reads as TGTGCCAGCAGCACAAGGACTAGGTACGACTCCTACGAGCAGTACTTC. It specifies CASSTRTRYDSYEQYF. This sequence joins TRBV21-1 and TRBJ2-7; TRBD2 is taken as the D call from the table, unchecked against the DNA. TRBV21-1 is a recognized pseudogene. The CDR3 has 16 residues.

In nucleotides, the CDR3 is TGCGCCAGCAGCTCGAATGCCGGGACAGGGGAATACATTCAGTACTTC. Encoded protein: CASSSNAGTGEYIQYF. This sequence joins TRBV5-1 and TRBJ2-4, with 10 bases matching TRBD1. This CDR3 region has 16 residues. The junction had 11 bases not matched to a gene; V was cut back by 3 bases and J by 8 bases. Germline V CDR1 and CDR2: SGHRS, YFSETQ.

CDR3: CASSFPPAEQYF. The CDR3 region has the DNA TGTGCCAGCAGCTTCCCACCTGCTGAGCAGTACTTC. The rearrangement uses TRBV11-2 and TRBJ2-7; D not resolved. CDR3 size: 12 residues. V lost 3 bases, J lost 7 bases, and 10 bases lay in between. Germline V gives CDR1 SGHAT, CDR2 FQNNGV.

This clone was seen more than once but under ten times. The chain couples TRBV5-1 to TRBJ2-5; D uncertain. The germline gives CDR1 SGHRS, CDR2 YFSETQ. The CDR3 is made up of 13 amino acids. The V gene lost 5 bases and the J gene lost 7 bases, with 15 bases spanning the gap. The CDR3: CASRPEATGTQYF. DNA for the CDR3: TGCGCCAGCAGGCCAGAGGCTACGGGGACCCAGTACTTC.

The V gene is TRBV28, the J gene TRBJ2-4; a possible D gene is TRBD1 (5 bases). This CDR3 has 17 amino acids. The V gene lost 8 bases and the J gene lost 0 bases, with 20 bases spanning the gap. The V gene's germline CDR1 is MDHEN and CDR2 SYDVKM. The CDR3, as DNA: TGTGCCAGCGTAAAGAGCAGACAGAGACTAGCCAAAAACATTCAGTACTTC. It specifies CASVKSRQRLAKNIQYF.

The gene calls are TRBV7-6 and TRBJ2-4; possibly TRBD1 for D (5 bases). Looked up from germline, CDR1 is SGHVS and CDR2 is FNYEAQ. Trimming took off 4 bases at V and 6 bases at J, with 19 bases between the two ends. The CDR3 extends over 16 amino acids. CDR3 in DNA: TGTGCCAGCAGCTCATCCGACAGCCCGGTTTTAAACATTCAGTACTTC. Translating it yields CASSSSDSPVLNIQYF.

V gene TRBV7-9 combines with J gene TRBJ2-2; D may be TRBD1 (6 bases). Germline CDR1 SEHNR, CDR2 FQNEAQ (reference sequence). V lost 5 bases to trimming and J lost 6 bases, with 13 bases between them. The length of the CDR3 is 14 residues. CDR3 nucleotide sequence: TGTGCCAGCAGCCGTTTACAGGGATCCGGGGAGCTGTTTTTT. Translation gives CASSRLQGSGELFF.

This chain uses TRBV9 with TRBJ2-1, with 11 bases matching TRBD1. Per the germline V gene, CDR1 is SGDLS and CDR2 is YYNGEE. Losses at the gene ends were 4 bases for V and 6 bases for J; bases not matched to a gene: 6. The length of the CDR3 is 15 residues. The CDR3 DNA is TGTGCCAGCAGCCCGTCTGGGACAGGGGGCAATGAGCAGTTCTTC. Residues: CASSPSGTGGNEQFF.

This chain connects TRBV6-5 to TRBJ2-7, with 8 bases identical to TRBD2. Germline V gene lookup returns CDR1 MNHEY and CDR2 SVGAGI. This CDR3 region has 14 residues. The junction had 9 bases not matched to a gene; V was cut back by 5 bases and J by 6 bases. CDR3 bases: TGTGCCAGCAGTCCGGCGCGGGGGGCAGGCGAGCAGTACTTC. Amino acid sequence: CASSPARGAGEQYF.

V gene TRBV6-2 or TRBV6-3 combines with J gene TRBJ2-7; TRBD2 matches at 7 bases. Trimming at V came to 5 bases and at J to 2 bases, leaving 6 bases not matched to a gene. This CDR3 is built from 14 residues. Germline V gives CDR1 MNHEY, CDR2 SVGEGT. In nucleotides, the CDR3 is TGTGCCAGCAGTGGGTCCGGGAGGCCCTACGAGCAGTACTTC. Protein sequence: CASSGSGRPYEQYF.

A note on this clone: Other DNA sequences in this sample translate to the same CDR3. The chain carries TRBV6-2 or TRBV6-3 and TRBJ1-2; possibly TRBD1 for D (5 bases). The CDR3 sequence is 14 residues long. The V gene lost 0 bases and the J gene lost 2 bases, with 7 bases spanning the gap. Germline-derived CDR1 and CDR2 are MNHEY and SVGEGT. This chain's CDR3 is CASSYSGRNYGYTF. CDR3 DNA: TGTGCCAGCAGTTACTCGGGACGGAACTATGGCTACACCTTC.

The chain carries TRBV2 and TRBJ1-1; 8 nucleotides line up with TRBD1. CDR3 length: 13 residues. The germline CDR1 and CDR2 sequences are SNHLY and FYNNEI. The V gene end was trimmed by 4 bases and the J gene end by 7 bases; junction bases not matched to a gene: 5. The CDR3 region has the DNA TGTGCCAGCAGTGGGACAGGGTGGGTTGAAGCTTTCTTT. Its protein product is CASSGTGWVEAFF.